This TCR beta chain emerged from a study of OX40 agonist ivuxolimab in advanced cancers. Study information: The patients received ivuxolimab by intravenous route every 2 weeks at 0.01 to 10 mg/kg. At around 81% male, the cohort had a mean age of approximately 64 years, ranging from roughly 20 to 90. A history of anti-PD-1, anti-PD-L1 or anti-CTLA-4 therapy was acceptable, and 40% had some. Three patients, one with hepatocellular carcinoma and two with cutaneous melanoma, responded partially.

Looked up from germline, CDR1 is MNHEY and CDR2 is SVGAGI. The V and J ends lost 8 bases and 1 base respectively, with 16 bases between them. The CDR3 spans 15 residues. The protocol was immunoSEQ multiplex PCR, while the TCRdb copy is restricted to in-frame clones and leaves out a portion. The sample carries over 50,000 clones, around 90% recorded once. The genes are TRBV6-5 and TRBJ2-3; D unclear. This TCR was sampled from an adult with an advanced solid tumor such as melanoma, head and neck, liver or kidney cancer. The source was CD4+ or CD8+ T cells sorted from blood, collected in a trial of the OX40 agonist ivuxolimab. The CDR3, as DNA: TGTGCCAGCTCTCCGGCGCCTCGCGGCACAGATACGCAGTATTTT. Residues: CASSPAPRGTDTQYF.